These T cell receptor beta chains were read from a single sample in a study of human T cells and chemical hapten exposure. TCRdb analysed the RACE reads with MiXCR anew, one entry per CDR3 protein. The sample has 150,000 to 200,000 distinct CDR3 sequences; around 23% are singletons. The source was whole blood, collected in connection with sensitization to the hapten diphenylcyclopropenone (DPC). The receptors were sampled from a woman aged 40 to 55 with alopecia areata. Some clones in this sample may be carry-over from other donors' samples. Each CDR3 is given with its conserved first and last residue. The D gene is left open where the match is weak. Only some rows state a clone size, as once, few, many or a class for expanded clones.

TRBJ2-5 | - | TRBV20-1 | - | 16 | TGCAGTGCTGACGGACAGAGCCTAACACTGCAAGAGACCCAGTACTTC | CSADGQSLTLQETQYF
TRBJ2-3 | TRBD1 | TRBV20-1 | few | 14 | TGCAGTGCTATGGGACAGCTTAGCACAGATACGCAGTATTTT | CSAMGQLSTDTQYF
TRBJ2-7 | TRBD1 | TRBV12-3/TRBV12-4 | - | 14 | TGTGCCAGCAGCCCGACAGGGAGTGGCTACGAGCAGTACTTC | CASSPTGSGYEQYF
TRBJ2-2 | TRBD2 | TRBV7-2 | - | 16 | TGTGCCAGCAGCTTAGTGGCTAGCGGGAGCACCGGGGAGCTGTTTTTT | CASSLVASGSTGELFF
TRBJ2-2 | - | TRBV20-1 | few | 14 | TGCAGTGCTAGAGATTTATTAGGGACCGGGGAGCTGTTTTTT | CSARDLLGTGELFF
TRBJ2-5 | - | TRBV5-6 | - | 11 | TGTGCCAGCCGTTTTCGAGAGACCCAGTACTTC | CASRFRETQYF
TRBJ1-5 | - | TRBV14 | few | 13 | TGTGCCAGCAGCCAATACTACAATCAGCCCCAGCATTTT | CASSQYYNQPQHF
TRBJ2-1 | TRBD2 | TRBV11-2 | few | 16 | TGTGCCAGCAGCAAAGCCGGACTAGCGGGCGTACATGAGCAGTTCTTC | CASSKAGLAGVHEQFF
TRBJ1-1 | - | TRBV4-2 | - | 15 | TGTGCCAGCAGCCAAGATACCACCTTGAACACTGAAGCTTTCTTT | CASSQDTTLNTEAFF
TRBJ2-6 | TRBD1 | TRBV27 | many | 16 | TGTGCCAGCACCGGACAGGGACAAACTGGGGCCAACGTCCTGACTTTC | CASTGQGQTGANVLTF
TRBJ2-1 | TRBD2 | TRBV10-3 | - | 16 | TGTGCCATCAGTGAGACTAGCGGGAACCTCTACAATGAGCAGTTCTTC | CAISETSGNLYNEQFF